The present T cell receptor beta chain was sequenced within a study of blood T cell repertoires in COVID-19. Overall study: Samples came from the United States, Italy and Spain, spanning acute and convalescent COVID-19. PBMCs, B-cell-depleted T cells, or T cells provided the cDNA or gDNA that made up the material.

This clone was observed a handful of times. Looked up from germline, CDR1 is MNHEY and CDR2 is SMNVEV (reference sequence). Trimming took 5 bases from V and 5 from J, leaving 16 bases between them. The CDR3 loop spans 14 amino acids. Using immunoSEQ multiplex PCR, the repertoire was profiled, and TCRdb retains in-frame clones only, with some absent. Of some 400,000 clones listed, roughly 86% were seen once; the top ten hold under 3%. The TCR was taken from a woman aged 55-69 years with COVID-19, enrolled during active disease. This chain joins TRBV27 and TRBJ2-7; no reliable D call. The specimen sequenced was peripheral blood. The CDR3 is CASSTLNKRHEQYF. The CDR3 DNA is TGTGCCAGCAGTACCTTAAACAAGCGCCACGAGCAGTACTTC.